Sequencing of this T cell receptor (beta chain) was carried out in a study of T-cell memory formation after mild COVID-19. Study findings and constraints: In pre-infection memory, a portion of responding clones appeared, which suggested that cross-reactive memory joined. Later expanders leaned CD4+, whereas day 15 to 85 contracting clones were balanced CD4/CD8.

The germline CDR1 and CDR2 sequences are SGHVS and FQNEAQ. The V gene end was trimmed by 5 bases and the J gene end by 3 bases; junction bases not matched to a gene: 8. This CDR3 has 16 amino acids. 5'RACE, which relied on constant-segment primers, yielded TCR alpha and TCR beta cDNA libraries carrying sample barcodes and UMIs. TCRdb reprocessed the 5' RACE reads with MiXCR, giving one entry per CDR3 protein. The table lists just over 400,000 distinct CDR3 sequences, roughly a quarter of them singletons. This clonotype was detected only a few times. Its antigen is unidentified. The genes are TRBV7-8 and TRBJ1-5; 9 bases map to TRBD1. This TCR was recovered from an adult woman who had mild COVID-19 (a few samples of this study predate the infection). Cell type and time point are not known. Sequences were obtained from PBMCs or a T cell subset sorted from them (not recorded which). The CDR3 protein is CASSPLTGGLNQPQHF. The CDR3 DNA reads TGTGCCAGCAGCCCCCTGACAGGGGGTCTCAATCAGCCCCAGCATTTT.